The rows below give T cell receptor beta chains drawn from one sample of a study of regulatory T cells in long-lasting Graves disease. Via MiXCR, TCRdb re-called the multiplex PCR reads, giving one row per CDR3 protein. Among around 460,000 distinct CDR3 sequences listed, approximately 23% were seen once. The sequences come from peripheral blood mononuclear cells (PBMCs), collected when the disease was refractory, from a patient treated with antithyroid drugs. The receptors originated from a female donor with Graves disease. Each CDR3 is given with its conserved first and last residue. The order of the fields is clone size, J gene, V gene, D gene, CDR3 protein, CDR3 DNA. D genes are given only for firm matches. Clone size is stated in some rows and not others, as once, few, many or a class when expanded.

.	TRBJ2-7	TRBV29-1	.	CSVEVLLGGEQYF	TGCAGCGTTGAAGTCCTCCTAGGAGGGGAGCAGTACTTC
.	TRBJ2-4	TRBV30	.	CAWSVQDSLFENIQYF	TGTGCCTGGAGTGTACAGGACAGCCTTTTTGAAAACATTCAGTACTTC
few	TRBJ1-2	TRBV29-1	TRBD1	CSVAKQGAGGYTF	TGCAGCGTCGCTAAACAGGGGGCGGGTGGCTACACCTTC
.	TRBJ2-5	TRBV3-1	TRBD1	CASSLDPTGTGSKTQYF	TGTGCCAGCAGCCTAGACCCCACCGGGACAGGTAGTAAGACCCAGTACTTC
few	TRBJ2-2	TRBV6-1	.	CATRAGYLPGELFF	TGTGCCACCCGGGCGGGGTACCTACCCGGGGAGCTGTTTTTT
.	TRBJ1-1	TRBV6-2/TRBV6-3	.	CASSYWTDTEAFF	TGTGCCAGCAGTTACTGGACGGACACTGAAGCTTTCTTT
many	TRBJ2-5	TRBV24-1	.	CATSGSGDGETQYF	TGTGCCACCAGTGGTTCAGGGGATGGAGAGACCCAGTACTTC
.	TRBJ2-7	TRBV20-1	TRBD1	CSATMTGDRGREQYF	TGCAGTGCTACCATGACGGGGGACAGGGGGCGCGAGCAGTACTTC
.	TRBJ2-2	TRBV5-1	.	CASSLGEDRRNTGELFF	TGCGCCAGCAGCTTGGGGGAGGACAGGAGAAACACCGGGGAGCTGTTTTTT
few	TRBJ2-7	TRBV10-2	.	CASSPRYEQYF	TGCGCCAGCAGCCCGAGGTACGAGCAGTACTTC
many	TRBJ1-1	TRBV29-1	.	CSVKAAGSMNTEAFF	TGCAGCGTCAAGGCGGCAGGGAGTATGAACACTGAAGCTTTCTTT